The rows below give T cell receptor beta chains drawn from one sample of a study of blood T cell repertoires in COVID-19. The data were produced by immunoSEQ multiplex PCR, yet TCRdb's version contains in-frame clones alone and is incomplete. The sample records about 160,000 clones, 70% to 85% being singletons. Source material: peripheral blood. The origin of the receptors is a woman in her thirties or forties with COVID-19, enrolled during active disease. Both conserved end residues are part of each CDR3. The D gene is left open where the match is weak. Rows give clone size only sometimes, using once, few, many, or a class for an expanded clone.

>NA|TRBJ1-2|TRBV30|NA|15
TGTGCCTGGAGTGGCGGGGGGGGCGCGGGCTATGGCTACACCTTC
CAWSGGGGAGYGYTF
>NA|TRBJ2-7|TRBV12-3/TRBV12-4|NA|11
TGTGCCAGCAGTTCGGGCTACGAGCAGTACTTC
CASSSGYEQYF
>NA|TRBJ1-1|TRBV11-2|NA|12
TGTGCCAGCAGCCCAGGGACAACTTTTGCTTTCTTT
CASSPGTTFAFF
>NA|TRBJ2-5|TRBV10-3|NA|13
TGTGCCATCAGTCCGCAGATCCAAGAGACCCAGTACTTC
CAISPQIQETQYF
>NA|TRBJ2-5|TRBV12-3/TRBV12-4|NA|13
TGTGCCAGCAGTTTGGGTAGCCGGAAGACCCAGTACTTC
CASSLGSRKTQYF
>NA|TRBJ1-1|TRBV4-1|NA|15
TGCGCCAGCAGCCGAACCGGGACGGAGGAGGGTGGGGCTTTCTTT
CASSRTGTEEGGAFF
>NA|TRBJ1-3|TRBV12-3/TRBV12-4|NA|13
TGTGCCAGCAGTTTAAGGGGGGGAAACACCATATATTTT
CASSLRGGNTIYF
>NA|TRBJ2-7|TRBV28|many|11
TGTGCCAGCACGAACAGAGACGAGCAGTACTTC
CASTNRDEQYF
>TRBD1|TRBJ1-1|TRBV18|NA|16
TGTGCCAGCTCACCACAGGACAGGGGTTCGAACACTGAAGCTTTCTTT
CASSPQDRGSNTEAFF
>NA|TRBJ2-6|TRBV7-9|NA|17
TGTGCCAGCCCACCCCCAGACAGGAGCTCTGGGGCCAACGTCCTGACTTTC
CASPPPDRSSGANVLTF
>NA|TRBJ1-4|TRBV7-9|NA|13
TGTGCCTTGCCCGGGGGAGAGGCTGAAAAACTGTTTTTT
CALPGGEAEKLFF
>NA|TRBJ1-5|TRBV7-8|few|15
TGTGCCAGCAGCTTAGCGCTTGCGAGCAATCAGCCCCAGCATTTT
CASSLALASNQPQHF
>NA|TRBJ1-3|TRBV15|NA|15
TGTGCCACCAGCAGAGAGCGGACAGCAGGAAACACCATATATTTT
CATSRERTAGNTIYF
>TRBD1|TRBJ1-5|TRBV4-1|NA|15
TGCGCCAGCAGCCAGGACAGGGCTAGCAATCAGCCCCAGCATTTT
CASSQDRASNQPQHF
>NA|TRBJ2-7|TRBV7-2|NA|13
TGTGCCAGCAGCACATACCTGTTTGGCGAGCAGTACTTC
CASSTYLFGEQYF
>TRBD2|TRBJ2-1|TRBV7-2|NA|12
TGTGCCAGCGGACTAGCGGTCAATGAGCAGTTCTTC
CASGLAVNEQFF
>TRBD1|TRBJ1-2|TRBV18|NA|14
TGTGCCAGCTCACCCGACAGGGGTGGCTATGGCTACACCTTC
CASSPDRGGYGYTF
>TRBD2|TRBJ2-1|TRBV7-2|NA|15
TGTGCCAGCAGCGTTGCTAGCGGGGGGCGGGATGAGCAGTTCTTC
CASSVASGGRDEQFF
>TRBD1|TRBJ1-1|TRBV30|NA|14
TGTGCCTGGAACCACGGACAGGGTATCCCTGAAGCTTTCTTT
CAWNHGQGIPEAFF
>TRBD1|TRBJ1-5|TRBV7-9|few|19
TGTGCCAGCAGCTTAGTACAGGGGTTCTTTGAGGGACAGGTTCAGCCCCAGCATTTT
CASSLVQGFFEGQVQPQHF
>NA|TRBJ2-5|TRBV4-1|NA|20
TGCGCCAGCAGCCAAGATCGTGAGGGGGTCCTGCTGCCCCTACAAGAGACCCAGTACTTC
CASSQDREGVLLPLQETQYF
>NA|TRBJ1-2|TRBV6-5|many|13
TGTGCCAGCAAACCCACAGGTTTCACAGGCTACACCTTC
CASKPTGFTGYTF
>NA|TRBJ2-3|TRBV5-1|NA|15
TGCGCCAGCAGCTTGGTTGCGGCTAGCACAGATACGCAGTATTTT
CASSLVAASTDTQYF
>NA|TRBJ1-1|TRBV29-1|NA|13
TGCAGCGTTGAGACGCGGAGGGGCACTGAAGCTTTCTTT
CSVETRRGTEAFF
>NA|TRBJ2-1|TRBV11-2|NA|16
TGTGCCAGCAGCTTAGTTCGTTTTGAGGGAGACGATGAGCAGTTCTTC
CASSLVRFEGDDEQFF
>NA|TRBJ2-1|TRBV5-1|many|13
TGCGCCAGCAGGGAGGGCGGACACAATGAGCAGTTCTTC
CASREGGHNEQFF
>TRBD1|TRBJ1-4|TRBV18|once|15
TGTGCCAGCTCACCCGGGACAGGGCACAATGAAAAACTGTTTTTT
CASSPGTGHNEKLFF
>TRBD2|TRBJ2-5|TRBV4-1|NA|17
TGCGCCAGCAGCCGTTTAGGGACTAGCGGAGCTAAAGAGACCCAGTACTTC
CASSRLGTSGAKETQYF
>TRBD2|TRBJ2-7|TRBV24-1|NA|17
TGTGCCACCAGTGATGGACTAGCGGGAGGTGGGTACTACGAGCAGTACTTC
CATSDGLAGGGYYEQYF
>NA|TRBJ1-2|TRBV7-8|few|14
TGTGCCAGCAGCTTAGCGTTTGACACCTATGGCTACACCTTC
CASSLAFDTYGYTF
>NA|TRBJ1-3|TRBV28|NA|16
TGTGCCAGCAGTTTTAAGTCATTACACTCTGGAAACACCATATATTTT
CASSFKSLHSGNTIYF
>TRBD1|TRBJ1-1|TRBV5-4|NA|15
TGTGCCAGCAGCCATGACAGGGGGCGTAATACTGAAGCTTTCTTT
CASSHDRGRNTEAFF
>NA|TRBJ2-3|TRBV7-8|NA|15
TGTGCCAGCAGCTTACGTCGAGTCTCTGCAGATACGCAGTATTTT
CASSLRRVSADTQYF
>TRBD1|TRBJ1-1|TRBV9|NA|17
TGTGCCAGCAGCGTAGGACTTACCGGGACAGGGGACACTGAAGCTTTCTTT
CASSVGLTGTGDTEAFF
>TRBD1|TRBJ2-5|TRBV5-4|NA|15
TGTGCCAGCAGCGCCAAAAGACAGGGGAAGGAGACCCAGTACTTC
CASSAKRQGKETQYF
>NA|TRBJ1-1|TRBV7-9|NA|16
TGTGCCAGCAGCTTAGTCGCCTGGACAGAGAACACTGAAGCTTTCTTT
CASSLVAWTENTEAFF
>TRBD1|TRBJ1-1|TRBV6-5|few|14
TGTGCCAGCAGGAGGGACAGAGGGAACACTGAAGCTTTCTTT
CASRRDRGNTEAFF
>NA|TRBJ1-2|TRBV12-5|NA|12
TGTGCTAGTGGTTTGGTACGGGAGGTGGGCACCTTC
CASGLVREVGTF
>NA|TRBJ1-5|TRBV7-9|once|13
TGTGCCAGCAGCTCCCATGGCAATCAGCCCCAGCATTTT
CASSSHGNQPQHF
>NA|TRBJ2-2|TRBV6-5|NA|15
TGTGCCAGCAGTTACTCAGGGGGGAACACCGGGGAGCTGTTTTTT
CASSYSGGNTGELFF
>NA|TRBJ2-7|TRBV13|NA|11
TGTGCCAGCAGCTTAGAGGGGGAGCAGTACTTC
CASSLEGEQYF
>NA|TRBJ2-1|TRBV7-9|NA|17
TGTGCCAGCAGCTCCGATCGTGGTAGCGAACGCCACAATGAGCAGTTCTTC
CASSSDRGSERHNEQFF